This entry lists 30 T cell receptor beta chains sequenced from one sample in a study of control samples from healthy donors and cancer patients. Only in-frame clones appear in the TCRdb table, and some are missing; sequencing was by immunoSEQ multiplex PCR. The repertoire holds 95,000 to 150,000 clones, roughly 89% seen once, with over 10% in the top ten. Sequences were obtained from blood. Receptor source: a young man in good health.

The chain is built from TRBV11-2 and TRBJ2-3; TRBD2 matches at 10 bases. This CDR3 has 16 residues. The junction had 12 bases not matched to a gene; V was cut back by 5 bases and J by 7 bases. Germline CDR1 SGHAT, CDR2 FQNNGV. CDR3 sequence: CASSPFERGGHHTQYF. The DNA for the CDR3 is TGTGCCAGCAGCCCCTTCGAGCGGGGGGGTCATCATACGCAGTATTTT. Supplemented by reference TRBV11-2 and TRBJ2-3, the full variable domain reads EAGVAQSPRYKIIEKRQSVAFWCNPISGHATLYWYQQILGQGPKLLIQFQNNGVVDDSQLPKDRFSAERLKGVDSTLKIQPAKLEDSAVYLCASSPFERGGHHTQYFGPGTRLTVL.

V is TRBV6-5 and J is TRBJ1-2; 8 bases agree with TRBD1. Trimming took 8 bases from V and 2 from J; bases not matched to a gene: 10. The germline V gene encodes CDR1 MNHEY and CDR2 SVGAGI. This CDR3 comprises 15 residues. CDR3 sequence reads: CASRTGQHLNYGYTF. DNA for the CDR3: TGTGCCAGCCGGACAGGGCAGCATCTCAACTATGGCTACACCTTC.

The rearrangement uses TRBV24-1 and TRBJ2-5; D ambiguous. The V and J ends lost 0 bases and 1 base respectively, with 5 bases between them. Germline V gene data show CDR1 as KGHDR and CDR2 as SFDVKD. CDR3 length: 14 amino acids. The CDR3 reads CATSDLNSQETQYF. Here the CDR3 DNA reads TGTGCCACCAGTGATTTGAACAGCCAAGAGACCCAGTACTTC.

The J gene is TRBJ2-1, the V gene TRBV10-2, with 10 bases identical to TRBD2. The CDR3 sequence is 15 residues long. Germline CDR1 reads WSHSY; CDR2 reads SAAADI. V gave up 7 bases and J gave up 4 bases; unmatched junction bases: 7. The CDR3 bases are TGCGCCAGCATCCCTAGCGGGGGCCTTTACAATGAGCAGTTCTTC. It specifies CASIPSGGLYNEQFF.

This chain uses TRBV23-1 with TRBJ2-7; 8 bases agree with TRBD2. TRBV23-1 belongs to the ORF category, with a function that is uncertain. The J segment lost 2 bases and the V segment lost 4 bases, leaving 4 bases of the junction unmatched. CDR3 length: 14 amino acids. The CDR3 reads CASSPPGGTYEQYV. DNA for the CDR3: TGCGCCAGCAGTCCCCCGGGGGGGACCTACGAGCAGTACGTC.

This chain links TRBV24-1 with TRBJ2-5; D unclear. The CDR3 consists of 11 residues. Germline V lookup: CDR1 KGHDR, CDR2 SFDVKD. V lost 6 bases and J 7 bases, leaving 8 bases between the germline ends. CDR3 region: CATSYMGTQYF. The CDR3 DNA reads as TGTGCCACCAGTTATATGGGGACCCAGTACTTC.

The chain couples TRBV27 to TRBJ1-6, with D hard to call. CDR1 MNHEY and CDR2 SMNVEV come from the germline V gene (reference sequence). V shed 6 bases and J shed 9 bases, with 15 bases lying between them. The CDR3 is made up of 14 amino acids. The CDR3 nucleotides read TGTGCCAGCAGACCGATCCCGACCCCTTCACCCCTCCACTTT. It codes for CASRPIPTPSPLHF.

J is TRBJ2-2 and V is TRBV19; TRBD2 is a possible D gene (5 bases). V shed 11 bases and J shed 5 bases, with 15 bases lying between them. The germline CDR1 and CDR2 sequences are LNHDA and SQIVND (reference sequence). The CDR3 contains 13 residues. The CDR3 coding sequence is TGTGCCGGAGGAGAGGTCGTAACCGGGGAGCTGTTTTTT. Encoded protein: CAGGEVVTGELFF.

V gene TRBV6-4 combines with J gene TRBJ1-5, with D unclear. V was shortened by 4 bases and J by 4 bases, with 11 bases between the two germline ends. CDR3 length equals 14 residues. From germline, CDR1 is MRHNA and CDR2 SNTAGT. The CDR3 sequence is CASSVRAGNQPQHF. The CDR3 coding sequence is TGTGCCAGCAGTGTTAGGGCCGGAAATCAGCCCCAGCATTTT.

The chain uses TRBV6-5 and TRBJ2-5, with 8 bases aligning to TRBD1. Germline V CDR1 and CDR2: MNHEY, SVGAGI. This CDR3 has 13 residues. Losses at the gene ends were 6 bases for V and 5 bases for J; bases not matched to a gene: 5. The CDR3 spells CASRVQGGETQYF. The CDR3 nucleotides are TGTGCCAGCAGGGTACAGGGGGGCGAGACCCAGTACTTC.

On this clone: Other DNA sequences in this specimen translate into the identical CDR3. V usage is TRBV4-1 and J usage is TRBJ1-2; TRBD1 agrees at 9 bases. The CDR3 sequence is 16 residues long. Germline trimming cut 11 bases from V and 8 bases from J; bases unmatched to any gene: 21. The germline V gene has CDR1 MGHRA and CDR2 YSYEKL. The CDR3 reads CACCHGWGGQGEGYTF. The CDR3 DNA sequence: TGCGCCTGCTGCCACGGGTGGGGGGGACAGGGTGAAGGCTACACCTTC.

The gene calls are TRBV18 and TRBJ2-2, with 12 bases matching TRBD1. Germline assignment: CDR1 KGHSH and CDR2 LQKENI. After removal of 3 bases from V and 6 bases from J, the junction contained 5 bases not matched to a gene. This CDR3 spans 16 amino acids. CDR3 in amino acids: CASSPPGQGAAGELFF. The CDR3 nucleotides read TGTGCCAGCTCACCTCCGGGACAGGGGGCCGCCGGGGAGCTGTTTTTT.

This chain links TRBV12-3 or TRBV12-4 with TRBJ1-1; D not resolved. Trimming removed 5 bases from V and 10 bases from J, with 17 bases in between. This CDR3 region has 13 residues. The CDR3 DNA sequence: TGTGCCAGCAGTCCGGACGGGCTCGGTGCAGCTTTCTTT. It codes for CASSPDGLGAAFF.

V and J are TRBV10-2 and TRBJ2-7; D gene unclear. Germline V gives CDR1 WSHSY, CDR2 SAAADI. Trimming cost V 2 bases and J 2 bases, with 7 bases left between them. The CDR3 totals 13 residues. The CDR3, as DNA: TGCGCCAGCAGTGAGGCCGAAGCCTACGAGCAGTACTTC. It specifies CASSEAEAYEQYF.

This clone was counted only a few times. The genes are TRBV3-1 (or the pseudogene TRBV3-2) and TRBJ1-3, with unresolved D. Trimming removed 3 bases from V and 0 bases from J, with 12 bases in between. CDR1 and CDR2 (germline): LGHDT, YNNKEL (reference sequence). The length of the CDR3 is 16 residues. The chain's CDR3 is CASSQYSAHSGNTIYF. The CDR3 nucleotides read TGTGCCAGCAGCCAGTACTCAGCGCACTCTGGAAACACCATATATTTT.

V usage is TRBV10-3 and J usage is TRBJ2-3; the D gene is possibly TRBD1 (5 bases). Looked up from germline, CDR1 is ENHRY and CDR2 is SYGVKD. The CDR3 has 15 residues. V was cut by 0 bases and J by 6 bases, with 13 bases left in between. The CDR3, as DNA: TGTGCCATCAGTGAGTCGGGGCCTGGCTTGGATACGCAGTATTTT. This translates into CAISESGPGLDTQYF.

The chain carries TRBV2 and TRBJ2-2; D might be TRBD1 (6 bases). V was trimmed by 5 bases and J by 6 bases, leaving 16 bases between them. Germline V gives CDR1 SNHLY, CDR2 FYNNEI. This CDR3 region has 15 residues. CDR3 sequence: CASSLQGLGAGELFF. The CDR3 DNA reads TGTGCCAGCAGTCTACAGGGTTTAGGGGCCGGGGAGCTGTTTTTT.

In this sample, this clone turned up once. The chain uses TRBV19 and TRBJ2-1, with TRBD1 identical over 9 bases. CDR1 and CDR2 from the germline V gene are LNHDA and SQIVND (reference sequence). The CDR3 is 14 residues long. Unmatched junction bases numbered 11, after V lost 8 bases and J lost 9 bases. The CDR3 here is CASEVTGGFPEQFF. The DNA for the CDR3 is TGTGCCAGTGAAGTAACAGGGGGCTTTCCTGAGCAGTTCTTC.

The chain is built from TRBV18 and TRBJ2-7; TRBD2 is a possible D gene (6 bases). Trimming shortened V by 6 bases and J by 5 bases, and 20 bases separated the two germline ends. From germline, CDR1 is KGHSH and CDR2 LQKENI. The CDR3 contains 15 residues. CDR3 nucleotide sequence: TGTGCCAGCTCGCCCTACCACACCCTAGCGAACGAGCAGTACTTC. Translated, it gives CASSPYHTLANEQYF.

The chain recombines TRBV6-2 or TRBV6-3 with TRBJ2-6; D gene uncertain. From germline, CDR1 is MNHEY and CDR2 SVGEGT. CDR3 length equals 16 residues. The germline V and J ends were trimmed by 4 bases and 3 bases, with 13 bases remaining between them. This CDR3 is CASSLGWTGGANVLTF. The DNA of the CDR3 is TGTGCCAGCAGTTTGGGGTGGACCGGTGGGGCCAACGTCCTGACTTTC.

On this clone itself: The sample contains more than one DNA sequence encoding this CDR3. The rearrangement links TRBV14 to TRBJ1-3; D is unclear. Trimming took off 1 base at V and 7 bases at J, with 5 bases between the two ends. This CDR3 is 12 amino acids long. Germline V CDR1 and CDR2: SGHDN, FVKESK. The CDR3 DNA reads as TGTGCCAGCAGCCAAGTTTCCAACACCATATATTTT. Translated, it gives CASSQVSNTIYF.

The V and J genes are TRBV6-1 and TRBJ2-7, with D perhaps TRBD2 (6 bases). The CDR3 runs 15 residues. Trimming pared 1 base from V and 5 bases from J, leaving 15 bases between. Germline values: CDR1 MNHNS, CDR2 SASEGT. As DNA, the CDR3 is TGTGCCAGCAGTGAAGAAGGAGGAGGGGCCAACGAGCAGTACGTC. Amino acids: CASSEEGGGANEQYV.

V and J are TRBV11-2 and TRBJ1-3; D remains ambiguous. V dropped 3 bases and J dropped 4 bases, with 10 bases sitting between them. The germline V gene has CDR1 SGHAT and CDR2 FQNNGV. There are 14 residues in the CDR3. For the CDR3, the DNA is TGTGCCAGCAGCTTGATAACCCAGGGAAACACCATATATTTT. It is translated as CASSLITQGNTIYF.

The rearrangement links TRBV7-8 to TRBJ2-2, with D maybe TRBD1 (5 bases). The germline CDR1 and CDR2 sequences are SGHVS and FQNEAQ. V dropped 5 bases and J dropped 1 base, with 20 bases sitting between them. The CDR3 contains 18 residues. DNA for the CDR3: TGTGCCAGCAGCCCCCCCAATGCGTTCCAGGGGAACACCGGGGAGCTGTTTTTT. It specifies CASSPPNAFQGNTGELFF.

The rearrangement links TRBV7-9 to TRBJ2-3, with a weak D call TRBD2 (5 bases). The CDR3 covers 15 residues. The germline gives CDR1 SEHNR, CDR2 FQNEAQ (reference sequence). V shed 3 bases and J shed 3 bases, with 13 bases lying between them. The CDR3 nucleotides are TGTGCCAGCAGCTTCGGGATCCGTGGGACAGATACGCAGTATTTT. Protein: CASSFGIRGTDTQYF.

The chain has TRBV4-1 and TRBJ1-6; weak D call: TRBD1 (5 bases). Germline V gene data show CDR1 as MGHRA and CDR2 as YSYEKL. V lost 3 bases and J lost 0, with 15 bases in between. The CDR3 totals 18 residues. This CDR3 is CASSQDQQVDSYNSPLHF. CDR3 coding DNA: TGCGCCAGCAGCCAGGACCAACAGGTAGACTCCTATAATTCACCCCTCCACTTT.

The rearrangement links TRBV5-1 to TRBJ2-1; D is uncertain. This CDR3 region has 14 residues. Germline V lookup: CDR1 SGHRS, CDR2 YFSETQ. The ends were cut back, 0 bases at V and 10 bases at J, with 14 bases in the middle. CDR3 sequence: CASSLDLVSREQFF. CDR3 nucleotides: TGCGCCAGCAGCTTGGACCTGGTCTCGAGGGAGCAGTTCTTC.

The chain joins TRBV19 to TRBJ2-1; tentatively, D is TRBD1 (6 bases). The CDR3 runs 15 residues. Looked up from germline, CDR1 is LNHDA and CDR2 is SQIVND (reference sequence). The ends were cut back, 6 bases at V and 5 bases at J, with 17 bases in the middle. The CDR3 DNA sequence: TGTGCCAGTAGCCATCAGGGGTACTATAACAATGAGCAGTTCTTC. This codes for CASSHQGYYNNEQFF.

The chain combines TRBV18 with TRBJ2-1, with D hard to call. With 2 bases removed from V and 0 bases from J, the gap between germline ends came to 8 bases. This CDR3 is 15 amino acids long. The germline CDR1 and CDR2 sequences are KGHSH and LQKENI. The CDR3 DNA reads as TGTGCCAGCTCACCATTTCGAAGCTCCTACAATGAGCAGTTCTTC. This sequence encodes CASSPFRSSYNEQFF.

The chain is built from TRBV24-1 and TRBJ1-5; 7 positions agree with TRBD1. Trimming cost V 4 bases and J 1 base; bases outside gene matches: 9. CDR3 length: 17 residues. CDR1 is KGHDR, CDR2 SFDVKD, per germline. Here the CDR3 DNA reads TGTGCCACCAGTGAGCCGTCAGGGGGTGTGAGCAATCAGCCCCAGCATTTT. This codes for CATSEPSGGVSNQPQHF.